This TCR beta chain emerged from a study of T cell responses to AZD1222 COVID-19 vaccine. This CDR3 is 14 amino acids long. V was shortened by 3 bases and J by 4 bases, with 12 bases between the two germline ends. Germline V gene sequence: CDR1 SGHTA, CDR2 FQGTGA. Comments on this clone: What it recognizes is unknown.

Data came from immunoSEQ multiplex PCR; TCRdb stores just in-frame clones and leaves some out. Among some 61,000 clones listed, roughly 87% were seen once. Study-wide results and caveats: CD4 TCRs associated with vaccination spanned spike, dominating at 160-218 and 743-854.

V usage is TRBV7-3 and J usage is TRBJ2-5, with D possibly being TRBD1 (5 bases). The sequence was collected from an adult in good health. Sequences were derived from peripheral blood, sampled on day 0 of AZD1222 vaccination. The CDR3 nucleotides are TGTGCCAGCAGCTTTGGTGGGGCCCTAGAGACCCAGTACTTC. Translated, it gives CASSFGGALETQYF.